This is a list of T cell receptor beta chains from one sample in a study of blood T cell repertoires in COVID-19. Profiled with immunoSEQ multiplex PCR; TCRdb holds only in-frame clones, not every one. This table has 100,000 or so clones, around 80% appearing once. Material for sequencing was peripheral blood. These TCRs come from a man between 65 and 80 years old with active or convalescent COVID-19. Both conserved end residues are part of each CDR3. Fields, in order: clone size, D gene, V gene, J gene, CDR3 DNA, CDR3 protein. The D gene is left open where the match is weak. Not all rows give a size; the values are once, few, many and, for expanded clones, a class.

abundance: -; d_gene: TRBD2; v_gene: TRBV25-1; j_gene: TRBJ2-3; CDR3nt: TGTGCCAGCAGAACAGCGGGAGGGGGCACAGATACGCAGTATTTT; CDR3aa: CASRTAGGGTDTQYF
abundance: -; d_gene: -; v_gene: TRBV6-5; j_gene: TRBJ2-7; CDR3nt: TGTGCCAGCATCGAAGGTCCGGGAAGGGTGGGGGAGCAGTACTTC; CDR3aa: CASIEGPGRVGEQYF
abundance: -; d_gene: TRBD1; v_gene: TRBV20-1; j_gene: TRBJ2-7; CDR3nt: TGCAGTGCTAGTAGGGGACAGGGGGTCTACGAGCAGTACTTC; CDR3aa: CSASRGQGVYEQYF
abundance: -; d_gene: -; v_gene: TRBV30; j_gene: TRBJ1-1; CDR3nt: TGTGCCTGGAGTGTGCCGGGTCTGAACACTGAAGCTTTCTTT; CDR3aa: CAWSVPGLNTEAFF
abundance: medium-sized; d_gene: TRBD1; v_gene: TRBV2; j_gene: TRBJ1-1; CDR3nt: TGTGCCAGCAGCGATTGGACAGGGGGATCCATGAACACTGAAGCTTTCTTT; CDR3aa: CASSDWTGGSMNTEAFF
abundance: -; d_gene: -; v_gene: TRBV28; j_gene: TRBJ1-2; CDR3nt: TGTGCCAGCAGTTCTAATGGCTACACCTTC; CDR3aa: CASSSNGYTF
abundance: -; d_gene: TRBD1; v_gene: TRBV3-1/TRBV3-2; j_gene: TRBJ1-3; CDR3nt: TGTGCCAGCAGCCGTAGATCGGACAGGGGAACCACCATATATTTT; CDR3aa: CASSRRSDRGTTIYF
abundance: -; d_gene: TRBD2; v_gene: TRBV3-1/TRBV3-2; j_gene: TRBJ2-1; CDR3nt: TGTGCCAGCAGCCGCTGGGGGGGCAATGAGCAGTTCTTC; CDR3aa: CASSRWGGNEQFF
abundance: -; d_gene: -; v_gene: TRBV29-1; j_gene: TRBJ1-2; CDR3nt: TGCAGCGTTGGTGGGGGCGTGAACTATGGCTACACCTTC; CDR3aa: CSVGGGVNYGYTF
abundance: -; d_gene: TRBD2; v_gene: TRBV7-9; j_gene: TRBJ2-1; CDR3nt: TGTGCCAGCTCGGGGGGAGGAGGTTACAATGAGCAGTTCTTC; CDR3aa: CASSGGGGYNEQFF
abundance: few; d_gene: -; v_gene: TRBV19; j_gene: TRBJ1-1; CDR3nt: TGTGCCAGTAGTCCCCATACAACGGGAGTGGAGAACACTGAAGCTTTCTTT; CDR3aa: CASSPHTTGVENTEAFF
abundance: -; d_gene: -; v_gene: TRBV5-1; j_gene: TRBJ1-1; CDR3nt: TGCGCCAGCAGCTTCCTGCAGGGAGGCCTATTAGACACTGAAGCTTTCTTT; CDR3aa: CASSFLQGGLLDTEAFF
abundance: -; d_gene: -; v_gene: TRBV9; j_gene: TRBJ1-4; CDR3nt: TGTGCCAGCAGCGTACCAGGGAGGAGTGCTAATGAAAAACTGTTTTTT; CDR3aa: CASSVPGRSANEKLFF
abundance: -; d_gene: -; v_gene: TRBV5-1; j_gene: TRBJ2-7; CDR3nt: TGCGCCAGCAGCCGCGGACCGGGGGACGAGCAGTACTTC; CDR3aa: CASSRGPGDEQYF
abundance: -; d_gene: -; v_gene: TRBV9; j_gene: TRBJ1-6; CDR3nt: TGTGCCAGCAGCCCTTCCGGGGGGGGCTCACCCCTCCACTTT; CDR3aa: CASSPSGGGSPLHF
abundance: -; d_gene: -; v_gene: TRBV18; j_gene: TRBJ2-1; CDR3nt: TGTGCCAGCTCACCAACCTCGAGGCTAGCCGACTACAATGAGCAGTTCTTC; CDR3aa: CASSPTSRLADYNEQFF